Below, 27 T cell receptor beta chains from the same sample are listed, as sequenced in a study of identical twins. TCRdb ran MiXCR on the 5' RACE reads and lists one entry per CDR3 protein. This sample has about 920,000 distinct CDR3 sequences, with about 12% found just once. In addition, the sample was reused for a study of yellow fever vaccine responses in identical twins.

What was sequenced was PBMCs. Every receptor here comes from a woman under 30 in good health.

In its sample, this clonotype was seen a few times. The chain couples TRBV12-3 or TRBV12-4 to TRBJ2-1, with D tentatively TRBD2 (6 bases). This CDR3 spans 14 amino acids. V lost 1 base, J lost 9 bases, and 13 bases lay in between. The CDR3 nucleotides are TGTGCCAGCAGTTTAGGAGGCGGGATAAGTGAGCAGTTCTTC. It encodes CASSLGGGISEQFF.

This clonotype has more than one count but fewer than ten. The gene calls are TRBV21-1 and TRBJ1-1; the listed D gene, TRBD1, was not tested against the DNA. TRBV21-1 is flagged as a pseudogene. This CDR3 contains 15 residues. DNA for the CDR3: TGTGCCAGCAGCGAGGGGCGGGTTATGAACACTGAAGCTTTCTTT. Its protein product is CASSEGRVMNTEAFF.

V and J are TRBV24-1 and TRBJ2-3; 10 bases line up with TRBD1. CDR1 and CDR2 from the germline V gene are KGHDR and SFDVKD. With V trimmed by 6 bases and J by 3 bases, 2 bases remained unmatched. The CDR3 has 14 residues. CDR3 DNA sequence: TGTGCCACCAGTCCGGGACAGGGGACAGATACGCAGTATTTT. Protein sequence: CATSPGQGTDTQYF.

This clonotype was seen repeatedly, ten times or more. The V and J genes are TRBV5-1 and TRBJ1-4, with unresolved D. V lost 4 bases to trimming and J lost 3 bases, with 7 bases between them. The germline V gene has CDR1 SGHRS and CDR2 YFSETQ. The CDR3 is 13 amino acids. The CDR3 loop reads CASSPGPNEKLFF. In DNA, the CDR3 is TGCGCCAGCAGCCCGGGCCCTAATGAAAAACTGTTTTTT.

Many counts were recorded for this clonotype. V is TRBV12-3 or TRBV12-4 and J is TRBJ1-2; 7 nucleotides match TRBD1. The CDR3 length is 15 residues. J was trimmed by 7 bases and V by 1 base; bases with no gene match: 9. CDR3 DNA: TGTGCCAGCAGTTTAGGGCCTGACAGGGATTCTGGCTACACCTTC. Translating it yields CASSLGPDRDSGYTF.

The table lists this clonotype with a few counts. The V and J genes are TRBV12-3 or TRBV12-4 and TRBJ2-7, with D possibly matching TRBD1 (5 bases). Deletions cut 2 bases from V and 3 bases from J, with 8 bases between. The CDR3 covers 13 residues. CDR3 bases: TGTGCCAGCAGTTTACAGGGCCTCTACGAGCAGTACGTC. Protein product: CASSLQGLYEQYV.

This clonotype was detected many times. This chain uses TRBV29-1 with TRBJ1-2; D unclear. V lost 3 bases and J lost 6, with 14 bases in between. From germline, CDR1 is SQVTM and CDR2 ANQGSEA. CDR3 length equals 13 residues. The CDR3 sequence: CSVDAEHRNGYTF. The CDR3 DNA follows: TGCAGCGTTGATGCGGAGCACCGAAATGGCTACACCTTC.

This clonotype was recorded many times. This chain connects TRBV5-1 to TRBJ2-3; D not certain. This CDR3 has 12 residues. In germline, CDR1 is SGHRS, CDR2 YFSETQ. The germline V and J ends were trimmed by 4 bases and 2 bases, with 5 bases remaining between them. Here the CDR3 reads CASSGNTDTQYF. Written as DNA, the CDR3 is TGCGCCAGCAGCGGAAACACAGATACGCAGTATTTT.

This sequence joins TRBV7-9 and TRBJ1-1, with D uncertain. V was trimmed by 6 bases and J by 3 bases, leaving 11 bases between them. Per germline, CDR1 SEHNR and CDR2 FQNEAQ (reference sequence). There are 13 residues in the CDR3. The CDR3 DNA reads as TGTGCCAGCAGGGAAGGAGTGTACACTGAAGCTTTCTTT. Translated: CASREGVYTEAFF.

This clonotype was found many times. This chain connects TRBV10-3 to TRBJ1-2; 10 nucleotides align to TRBD1. The CDR3 covers 13 residues. Germline assignment: CDR1 ENHRY and CDR2 SYGVKD. J was trimmed by 0 bases and V by 11 bases; bases with no gene match: 3. CDR3 region: CAAGTGANYGYTF. The CDR3 bases are TGTGCCGCCGGGACAGGGGCTAACTATGGCTACACCTTC.

This clonotype came up a few times. This CDR3 reads CSVATNYGYTF. For the CDR3, the DNA is TGCAGCGTTGCCACAAACTATGGCTACACCTTC. This rearrangement joins TRBV29-1 to TRBJ1-2; no reliable D call. Trimming shortened V by 4 bases and J by 2 bases, and 5 bases separated the two germline ends. The CDR3 runs to 11 residues. Germline-derived CDR1 and CDR2 are SQVTM and ANQGSEA.

This clonotype appeared a few times. The genes are TRBV10-3 and TRBJ2-3; TRBD2 agrees at 7 bases. V dropped 3 bases and J dropped 0; count of bases not matched to a gene: 6. Germline values: CDR1 ENHRY, CDR2 SYGVKD. This CDR3 has 16 amino acids. Written as DNA, the CDR3 is TGTGCCATCAGTGAAAGTAGCGGGCCGAGCACAGATACGCAGTATTTT. Its translation is CAISESSGPSTDTQYF.

This clonotype has just a few counts. The genes are TRBV20-1 and TRBJ2-2, with D perhaps TRBD2 (5 bases). V lost 3 bases and J 0 bases, leaving 11 bases between the germline ends. Germline V gives CDR1 DFQATT, CDR2 SNEGSKA (reference sequence). This CDR3 contains 15 residues. This CDR3 reads CSARNGLPNTGELFF. The CDR3 nucleotides are TGCAGTGCTAGGAACGGACTGCCGAACACCGGGGAGCTGTTTTTT.

The chain uses TRBV10-3 and TRBJ1-6, with D possibly TRBD1 on 5 matching bases. This CDR3 region has 15 residues. Germline V gene data show CDR1 as ENHRY and CDR2 as SYGVKD. V was clipped by 7 bases and J by 7 bases, with 17 bases between them. The CDR3: CAITAEGASNSPLHF. The CDR3 DNA reads as TGTGCCATCACCGCGGAAGGGGCCTCCAATTCACCCCTCCACTTT.

The chain combines TRBV7-9 with TRBJ1-1; D gene unclear. The CDR3 totals 12 residues. Trimming pared 5 bases from V and 4 bases from J, leaving 8 bases between. CDR1 and CDR2 from the germline V gene are SEHNR and FQNEAQ (reference sequence). The CDR3 DNA is TGTGCCAGCAGCCGTACCCGCACTGAAGCTTTCTTT. Translation gives CASSRTRTEAFF.

This clonotype has more than one count but fewer than ten. The chain recombines TRBV28 with TRBJ2-4; D might be TRBD1 or TRBD2, each matching 5 bases. Germline V gene sequence: CDR1 MDHEN, CDR2 SYDVKM. V lost 9 bases and J 6 bases, leaving 18 bases between the germline ends. The length of the CDR3 is 14 residues. The CDR3 DNA sequence: TGTGCCAGTACCCCGGGACGCTGGGGAAACATTCAGTACTTC. Translated, it gives CASTPGRWGNIQYF.

This clonotype was seen ten or more times. The chain recombines TRBV6-1 with TRBJ2-2; TRBD2 agrees at 8 bases. There are 19 residues in the CDR3. Germline CDR1 is MNHNS and CDR2 is SASEGT. After removal of 6 bases from V and 5 bases from J, the junction contained 20 bases not matched to a gene. CDR3 amino acids: CASRPLAWKNGRATGELFF. In nucleotides, the CDR3 is TGTGCCAGCAGACCCTTGGCCTGGAAAAACGGGAGGGCGACCGGGGAGCTGTTTTTT.

The chain couples TRBV2 to TRBJ2-5; 8 positions match TRBD1. Germline CDR1 SNHLY, CDR2 FYNNEI. This CDR3 has 16 residues. V dropped 6 bases and J dropped 2; count of bases not matched to a gene: 11. The CDR3 here is CASRSTGAVYQETQYF. The CDR3 DNA reads as TGTGCCAGCAGGTCGACAGGGGCAGTTTATCAAGAGACCCAGTACTTC. The full variable domain, in which reference TRBV2 and TRBJ2-5 provide the parts outside the CDR3, is EPEVTQTPSHQVTQMGQEVILRCVPISNHLYFYWYRQILGQKVEFLVSFYNNEISEKSEIFDDQFSVERPDGSNFTLKIRSTKLEDSAMYFCASRSTGAVYQETQYFGPGTRLLVL.

The rearrangement joins TRBV5-1 to TRBJ2-1; 13 bases match TRBD2. CDR1 SGHRS and CDR2 YFSETQ come from the germline V gene. This CDR3 comprises 18 residues. V trimming: 2 bases; J trimming: 1 base; junction bases outside the gene matches: 6. CDR3 coding DNA: TGCGCCAGCAGCTTACTAGCGGGGGGGAGTAGTTCCTACAATGAGCAGTTCTTC. Protein sequence: CASSLLAGGSSSYNEQFF.

This clonotype occurred a few times. The J gene is TRBJ2-6, the V gene TRBV12-3 or TRBV12-4; D unclear. This CDR3 has 14 residues. V lost 8 bases to trimming and J lost 4 bases, with 12 bases between them. The CDR3 protein is CASGEGFGANVLTF. The CDR3 DNA reads TGTGCCAGCGGTGAAGGGTTCGGGGCCAACGTCCTGACTTTC.

The V and J genes are TRBV9 and TRBJ2-1; 8 bases are a match to TRBD2. The CDR3 totals 15 residues. Trimming removed 0 bases from V and 3 bases from J; junction bases left unmatched: 2. Germline values: CDR1 SGDLS, CDR2 YYNGEE. DNA of the CDR3: TGTGCCAGCAGCGTAGAGGGACTAGACTACAATGAGCAGTTCTTC. Translating it yields CASSVEGLDYNEQFF.

At least ten counts were recorded for this clonotype. This chain connects TRBV20-1 to TRBJ2-3, with a tentative D call TRBD2 (5 bases). The CDR3 has 18 amino acids. V lost 1 base and J 2 bases, leaving 22 bases between the germline ends. Germline V gives CDR1 DFQATT, CDR2 SNEGSKA (reference sequence). Here the CDR3 reads CSARVPEGSSGFTDTQYF. The CDR3 region has the DNA TGCAGTGCTAGAGTTCCCGAGGGATCCAGCGGTTTCACAGATACGCAGTATTTT.

The V gene is TRBV20-1, the J gene TRBJ1-2, with 7 nucleotides matching TRBD1. The V and J ends lost 5 bases and 7 bases, in that order; junction bases with no gene match: 10. This CDR3 has 13 residues. Per germline, CDR1 DFQATT and CDR2 SNEGSKA (reference sequence). In nucleotides, the CDR3 is TGCAGTGCTGGAGGGACAGATGTTTCTGGCTACACCTTC. Translation: CSAGGTDVSGYTF.

This clonotype was counted a few times. This chain links TRBV20-1 with TRBJ2-7, with 7 bases aligning to TRBD2. This CDR3 is 14 amino acids long. Trimming cost V 2 bases and J 2 bases; bases outside gene matches: 6. Germline CDR1 reads DFQATT; CDR2 reads SNEGSKA (reference sequence). CDR3 bases: TGCAGTGCTAGACCCTCGAGCGGGACCTACGAGCAGTACTTC. Encoded protein: CSARPSSGTYEQYF.

This clonotype appeared many times. The V gene is TRBV12-3 or TRBV12-4, the J gene TRBJ2-1; D may be TRBD2 (6 bases). This CDR3 is 16 amino acids long. V lost 2 bases to trimming and J lost 4 bases, with 15 bases between them. Here the CDR3 reads CASSLSGRLGYNEQFF. CDR3 coding DNA: TGTGCCAGCAGTTTATCTGGGAGGCTGGGGTACAATGAGCAGTTCTTC.

The chain has TRBV12-3 or TRBV12-4 and TRBJ2-2; no clear D. V lost 2 bases and J 2 bases, leaving 18 bases between the germline ends. There are 18 residues in the CDR3. CDR3 residues: CASSLTVGWSANTGELFF. CDR3 bases: TGTGCCAGCAGTTTAACGGTCGGGTGGTCCGCTAACACCGGGGAGCTGTTTTTT.

This clonotype was counted a few times. This chain uses TRBV4-1 with TRBJ1-6; the D gene is possibly TRBD1 (6 bases). Trimming took 5 bases from V and 10 from J, leaving 12 bases between them. The CDR3 extends over 13 amino acids. The germline V gene has CDR1 MGHRA and CDR2 YSYEKL. This CDR3 reads CASSSGAGSPLHF. The CDR3 region has the DNA TGCGCCAGCAGCTCAGGGGCAGGCTCACCCCTCCACTTT.